This TCR beta chain originates from a study of graft-versus-host responses after intestinal transplantation. Study-wide points: The recipient marrow held GvH clones, and some of them showed up first in ileum or blood.

Germline V gives CDR1 SQVTM, CDR2 ANQGSEA. Germline trimming cut 0 bases from V and 6 bases from J; bases unmatched to any gene: 0. This CDR3 has 14 amino acids. About this clone: As yet, its antigen is unknown.

This table comes from immunoSEQ multiplex PCR, and its TCRdb copy is limited to in-frame clones, with some not included. The data contain tens of thousands of clones, approximately 94% of them singletons. The source is a human donor who received an intestinal transplant. The chain is built from TRBV29-1 and TRBJ2-2, with 11 bases lining up with TRBD2. This sample comprised unstimulated CD8+ T cells sorted from spleen or lymph node cells, obtained before intestinal transplant. The CDR3 DNA follows: TGCAGCGTTGAAGAGGGACTAGCGGCCGGGGAGCTGTTTTTT. This gives the protein CSVEEGLAAGELFF.